The 18 T cell receptor beta chains in this list originate from one sample, sequenced in a study of blood T cell repertoires in COVID-19. TCRdb keeps only in-frame clones here, not all; method: immunoSEQ multiplex PCR. In the table there are roughly 250,000 clones, around 83% of which are singletons. The sample was peripheral blood. The receptors come from a woman of 80 years or more with acute or convalescent COVID-19.

V and J are TRBV10-3 and TRBJ1-6; 7 bases fit TRBD1. The CDR3 has 15 residues. Trimming at V came to 0 bases and at J to 7 bases, leaving 3 bases not matched to a gene. Germline lookup yields CDR1 ENHRY and CDR2 SYGVKD. CDR3 region: CAISESDRPNSPLHF. CDR3 DNA: TGTGCCATCAGTGAGTCGGACAGGCCGAATTCACCCCTCCACTTT.

The J gene is TRBJ1-5, the V gene TRBV5-8, with 9 positions matching TRBD1. CDR3 size: 17 residues. CDR1 and CDR2 (germline): SGHTS, YDEGEE. V lost 3 bases and J lost 7; bases outside the gene matches: 14. The CDR3 DNA sequence: TGTGCCAGCAGCTCGCGGAGCCTACAGGGGGCTGGACAGCCCCAGCATTTT. Translation gives CASSSRSLQGAGQPQHF.

The chain recombines TRBV2 with TRBJ2-3; 9 bases line up with TRBD2. The V and J ends lost 2 bases and 7 bases, in that order; junction bases with no gene match: 4. Per the germline V gene, CDR1 is SNHLY and CDR2 is FYNNEI. The CDR3 is 14 residues long. CDR3 in amino acids: CASSELAGVNTQYF. The CDR3 DNA follows: TGTGCCAGCAGTGAATTAGCGGGGGTTAATACGCAGTATTTT.

This chain links TRBV6-5 with TRBJ2-7, with TRBD1 as a possible D gene (5 bases). V was trimmed by 5 bases and J by 4 bases, leaving 9 bases between them. The CDR3 contains 12 residues. CDR1 is MNHEY and CDR2 is SVGAGI in the germline V gene. The CDR3 DNA reads as TGTGCCAGCAGTAGGGGATCGTACGAGCAGTACTTC. This encodes CASSRGSYEQYF.

The chain combines TRBV7-9 with TRBJ2-2; tentatively, D is TRBD2 (5 bases). The CDR3 is 16 residues long. The germline V gene encodes CDR1 SEHNR and CDR2 FQNEAQ (reference sequence). V gave up 5 bases and J gave up 2 bases, with 15 bases separating them. The CDR3 loop is CASSHSRAGNTGELFF. CDR3 nucleotide sequence: TGTGCCAGCAGCCACTCTCGGGCGGGCAACACCGGGGAGCTGTTTTTT.

The chain combines TRBV28 with TRBJ1-6; D is unresolved. CDR1 and CDR2 (germline): MDHEN, SYDVKM. This CDR3 contains 16 residues. The V end was cut by 8 bases, the J end by 6 bases, with 20 bases between. The DNA for the CDR3 is TGTGCCAGCCTTTACCGAAGACTAACGGGTAATTCACCCCTCCACTTT. This translates into CASLYRRLTGNSPLHF.

This chain uses TRBV6-5 with TRBJ2-5; D is perhaps TRBD1 (6 bases). Germline V gene sequence: CDR1 MNHEY, CDR2 SVGAGI. This CDR3 is 15 amino acids long. V lost 9 bases, J lost 5 bases, and 22 bases lay in between. The CDR3 sequence: CASSRNREAFETQYF. In DNA form, the CDR3 reads TGTGCCAGTTCCCGAAACAGGGAAGCCTTTGAGACCCAGTACTTC.

The gene calls are TRBV7-8 and TRBJ1-5, with D possibly TRBD1 on 5 matching bases. V was trimmed by 0 bases and J by 7 bases, leaving 13 bases between them. The CDR3 extends over 15 amino acids. From germline, CDR1 is SGHVS and CDR2 FQNEAQ. The CDR3 DNA reads TGTGCCAGCAGCTTAGCGCCAGGGTTGAAACAGCCCCAGCATTTT. Its translation is CASSLAPGLKQPQHF.

The chain carries TRBV28 and TRBJ1-2; 9 bases are a match to TRBD1. V trimming: 1 base; J trimming: 6 bases; junction bases outside the gene matches: 9. The CDR3 has 16 residues. From germline, CDR1 is MDHEN and CDR2 SYDVKM. In nucleotides, the CDR3 is TGTGCCAGCAGTTTATCCACAGGGGGCGTCTATCATGGCTACACCTTC. This encodes CASSLSTGGVYHGYTF.

This clone was counted once. At the DNA level, this CDR3 is encoded by other sequences in the same sample as well. This chain uses TRBV18 with TRBJ2-7, with 9 bases aligning to TRBD1. Germline CDR1 and CDR2: KGHSH and LQKENI. The CDR3 contains 14 residues. V lost 3 bases, J lost 3 bases, and 3 bases stayed unmatched. The CDR3 reads CASSPGQGVYEQYF. As DNA, the CDR3 is TGTGCCAGCTCACCGGGACAGGGAGTCTACGAGCAGTACTTC.

This clone was counted a few times. This chain joins TRBV19 and TRBJ1-1; the D gene is possibly TRBD1 (6 bases). V was clipped by 9 bases and J by 10 bases, with 18 bases between them. The CDR3 sequence is 12 residues long. The germline gives CDR1 LNHDA, CDR2 SQIVND (reference sequence). DNA for the CDR3: TGTGCCAGCAATATTCCGGGGGGCCCAGCTTTCTTT. This codes for CASNIPGGPAFF. The full variable domain, in which reference TRBV19 and TRBJ1-1 provide the parts outside the CDR3, is DGGITQSPKYLFRKEGQNVTLSCEQNLNHDAMYWYRQDPGQGLRLIYYSQIVNDFQKGDIAEGYSVSREKKESFPLTVTSAQKNPTAFYLCASNIPGGPAFFGQGTRLTVV.

The chain has TRBV5-4 and TRBJ2-2; 8 nucleotides line up with TRBD1. V was pared by 3 bases and J by 2 bases, with 6 bases of the junction left unmatched. The CDR3 is 16 amino acids. The germline V gene encodes CDR1 SGHNT and CDR2 YYREEE (reference sequence). The CDR3, as DNA: TGTGCCAGCAGCTCCCGGGACAGGTACAACACCGGGGAGCTGTTTTTT. Protein sequence: CASSSRDRYNTGELFF.

There are a few counts of this clone. The chain employs TRBV27 and TRBJ1-2, with 7 bases lining up with TRBD1. The CDR3 contains 14 residues. V lost 4 bases to trimming and J lost 7 bases; unmatched junction nucleotides: 9. Germline CDR1 and CDR2: MNHEY and SMNVEV (reference sequence). DNA of the CDR3: TGTGCCAGCAGTTCGTTTGGGACAGAGTTTGGCTACACCTTC. Amino acid sequence: CASSSFGTEFGYTF.

This sequence joins TRBV9 and TRBJ2-3, with 10 bases that match TRBD2. Per germline, CDR1 SGDLS and CDR2 YYNGEE. Losses at the gene ends were 0 bases for V and 5 bases for J; bases not matched to a gene: 9. This CDR3 has 17 residues. In nucleotides, the CDR3 is TGTGCCAGCAGCGTAGAAGCTAGCGGGGGAGGTAGAGATACGCAGTATTTT. Translation gives CASSVEASGGGRDTQYF. Full variable domain (missing parts from reference TRBV9 and TRBJ2-3): DSGVTQTPKHLITATGQRVTLRCSPRSGDLSVYWYQQSLDQGLQFLIQYYNGEERAKGNILERFSAQQFPDLHSELNLSSLELGDSALYFCASSVEASGGGRDTQYFGPGTRLTVL.

Regarding this clone: One junction end does not reproduce the germline sequence, and a read error may be involved. The V gene is TRBV4-1, the J gene TRBJ2-7; no definite D call. CDR1 is MGHRA and CDR2 is YSYEKL in the germline V gene. This CDR3 contains 11 residues. The CDR3 spells CASSQDRVVSF. The CDR3 coding sequence is TGCGCCAGCAGCCAAGATCGGGTTGTTTCGTTC.

This chain uses TRBV7-2 with TRBJ1-5; a possible D gene is TRBD1 (5 bases). Germline CDR1 is SGHTA and CDR2 is FQGNSA. The CDR3 sequence is 13 residues long. Trimming left V 3 bases short and J 5 bases short, with 8 bases between. The CDR3 DNA reads as TGTGCCAGCAGCTTCAGGGAACATCAGCCCCAGCATTTT. It codes for CASSFREHQPQHF.

This sequence joins TRBV5-1 and TRBJ1-2; D unresolved. The length of the CDR3 is 14 residues. Deletions cut 0 bases from V and 8 bases from J, with 14 bases between. Germline V lookup: CDR1 SGHRS, CDR2 YFSETQ. CDR3 amino acids: CASSLAPGSPGYTF. CDR3 DNA: TGCGCCAGCAGCTTGGCCCCCGGGAGTCCCGGCTACACCTTC.

The V and J genes are TRBV2 and TRBJ2-3; 10 bases fit TRBD2. There are 15 residues in the CDR3. With 5 bases clipped from V and 1 base from J, the junction kept 3 bases outside the gene matches. Germline CDR1 reads SNHLY; CDR2 reads FYNNEI. DNA for the CDR3: TGTGCCAGCAGTTGGCTAGCGGGGGGCACAGATACGCAGTATTTT. Protein sequence: CASSWLAGGTDTQYF.